The clone carrying this T cell receptor (beta chain) is a singleton in its sample. Described time point: after trial treatment. Stated treatment: LDRT plus nivolumab, ipilimumab, low-dose cyclophosphamide and aspirin (RACIN trial). Eligible patients had advanced solid tumors lacking tumor-infiltrating lymphocytes. TRAV- and TRBV-specific primers were used for first-strand cDNA, which covered alpha and beta chains. TCRs were put through 20 PCR cycles of amplification with Phusion. A constant-region primer and the V-primer adapter served as the primer pair. The authors amplified isolated mRNA by in vitro transcription. TCRdb fed the reads into MiXCR, producing one record per CDR3 protein. The sample has 30,000 or so distinct CDR3 sequences, about half seen once. J lost 5 bases, V lost 3 bases, and 9 bases had no gene match. The CDR3 loop spans 15 amino acids. The germline CDR1 and CDR2 sequences are LNHDA and SQIVND (reference sequence).

This sample was taken from a study of low-dose radiotherapy and immunotherapy resistance in tumors. Across the study: The patients were given nivolumab 240 mg every two weeks and ipilimumab 1 mg/kg every six weeks, through an intravenous route. Cyclophosphamide went in intravenously at 200 mg/m2 every two weeks, one day before radiation and immunotherapy.

The rearrangement uses TRBV19 and TRBJ2-5; 7 nucleotides align to TRBD1. The TCR originated in a male donor with gallbladder cancer. The sample consisted of PBMCs, taken after low-dose radiotherapy plus immunotherapy. The CDR3 here is CASSIYRGGSETQYF. The CDR3 DNA is TGTGCCAGTAGTATTTACAGGGGCGGTTCGGAGACCCAGTACTTC. The full variable domain, its missing parts supplied by reference TRBV19 and TRBJ2-5, is DGGITQSPKYLFRKEGQNVTLSCEQNLNHDAMYWYRQDPGQGLRLIYYSQIVNDFQKGDIAEGYSVSREKKESFPLTVTSAQKNPTAFYLCASSIYRGGSETQYFGPGTRLLVL.